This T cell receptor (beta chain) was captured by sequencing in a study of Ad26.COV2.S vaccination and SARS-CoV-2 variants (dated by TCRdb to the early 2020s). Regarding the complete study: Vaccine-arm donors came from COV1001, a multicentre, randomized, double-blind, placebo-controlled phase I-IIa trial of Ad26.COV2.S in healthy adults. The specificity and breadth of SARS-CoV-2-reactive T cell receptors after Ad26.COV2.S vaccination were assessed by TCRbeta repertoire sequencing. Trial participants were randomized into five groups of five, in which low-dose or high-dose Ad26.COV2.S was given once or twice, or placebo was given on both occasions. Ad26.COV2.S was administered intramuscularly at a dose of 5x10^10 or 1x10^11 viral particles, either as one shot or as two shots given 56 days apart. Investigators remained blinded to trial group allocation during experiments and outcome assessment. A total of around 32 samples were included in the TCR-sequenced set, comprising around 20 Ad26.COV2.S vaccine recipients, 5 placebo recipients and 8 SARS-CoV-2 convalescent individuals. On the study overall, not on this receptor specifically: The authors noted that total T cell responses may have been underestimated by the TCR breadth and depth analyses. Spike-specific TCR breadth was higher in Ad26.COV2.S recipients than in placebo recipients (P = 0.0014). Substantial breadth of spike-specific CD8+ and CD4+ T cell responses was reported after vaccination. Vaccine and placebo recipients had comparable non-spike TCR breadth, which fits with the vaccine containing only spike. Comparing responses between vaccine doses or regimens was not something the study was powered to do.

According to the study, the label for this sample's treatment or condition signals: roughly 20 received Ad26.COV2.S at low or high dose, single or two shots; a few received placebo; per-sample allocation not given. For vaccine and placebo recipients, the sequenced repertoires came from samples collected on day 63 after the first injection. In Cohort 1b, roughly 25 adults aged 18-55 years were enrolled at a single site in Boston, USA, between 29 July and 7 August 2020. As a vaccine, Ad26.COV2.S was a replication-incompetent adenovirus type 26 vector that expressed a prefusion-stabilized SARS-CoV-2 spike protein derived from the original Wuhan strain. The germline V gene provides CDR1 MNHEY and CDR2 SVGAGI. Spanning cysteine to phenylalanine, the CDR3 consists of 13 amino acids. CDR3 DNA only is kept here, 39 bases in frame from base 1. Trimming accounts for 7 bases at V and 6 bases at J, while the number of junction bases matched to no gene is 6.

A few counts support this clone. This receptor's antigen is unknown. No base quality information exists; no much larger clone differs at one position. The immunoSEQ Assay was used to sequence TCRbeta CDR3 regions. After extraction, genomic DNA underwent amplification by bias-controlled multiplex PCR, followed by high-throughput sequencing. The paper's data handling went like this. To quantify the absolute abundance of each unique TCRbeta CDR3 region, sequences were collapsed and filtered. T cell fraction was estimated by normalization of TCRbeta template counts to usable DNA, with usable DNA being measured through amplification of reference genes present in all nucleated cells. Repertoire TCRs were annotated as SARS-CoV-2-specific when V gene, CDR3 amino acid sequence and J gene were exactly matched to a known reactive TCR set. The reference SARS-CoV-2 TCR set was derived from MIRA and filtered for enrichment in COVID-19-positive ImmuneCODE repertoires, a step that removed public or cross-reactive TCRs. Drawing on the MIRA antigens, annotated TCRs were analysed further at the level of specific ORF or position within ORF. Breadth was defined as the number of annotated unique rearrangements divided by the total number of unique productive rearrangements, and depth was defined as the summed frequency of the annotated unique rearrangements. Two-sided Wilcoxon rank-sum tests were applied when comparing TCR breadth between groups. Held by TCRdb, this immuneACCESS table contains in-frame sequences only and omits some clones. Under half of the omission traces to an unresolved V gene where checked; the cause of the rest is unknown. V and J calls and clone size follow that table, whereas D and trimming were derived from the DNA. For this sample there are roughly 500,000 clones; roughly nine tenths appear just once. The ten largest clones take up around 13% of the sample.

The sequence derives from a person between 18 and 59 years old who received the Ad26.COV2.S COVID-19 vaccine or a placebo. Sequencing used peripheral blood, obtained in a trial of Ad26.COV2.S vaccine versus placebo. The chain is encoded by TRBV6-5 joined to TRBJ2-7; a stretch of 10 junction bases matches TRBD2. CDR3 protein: CASTAGTSVEQYF. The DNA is TGTGCCAGCACCGCCGGGACTAGCGTCGAGCAGTACTTC.